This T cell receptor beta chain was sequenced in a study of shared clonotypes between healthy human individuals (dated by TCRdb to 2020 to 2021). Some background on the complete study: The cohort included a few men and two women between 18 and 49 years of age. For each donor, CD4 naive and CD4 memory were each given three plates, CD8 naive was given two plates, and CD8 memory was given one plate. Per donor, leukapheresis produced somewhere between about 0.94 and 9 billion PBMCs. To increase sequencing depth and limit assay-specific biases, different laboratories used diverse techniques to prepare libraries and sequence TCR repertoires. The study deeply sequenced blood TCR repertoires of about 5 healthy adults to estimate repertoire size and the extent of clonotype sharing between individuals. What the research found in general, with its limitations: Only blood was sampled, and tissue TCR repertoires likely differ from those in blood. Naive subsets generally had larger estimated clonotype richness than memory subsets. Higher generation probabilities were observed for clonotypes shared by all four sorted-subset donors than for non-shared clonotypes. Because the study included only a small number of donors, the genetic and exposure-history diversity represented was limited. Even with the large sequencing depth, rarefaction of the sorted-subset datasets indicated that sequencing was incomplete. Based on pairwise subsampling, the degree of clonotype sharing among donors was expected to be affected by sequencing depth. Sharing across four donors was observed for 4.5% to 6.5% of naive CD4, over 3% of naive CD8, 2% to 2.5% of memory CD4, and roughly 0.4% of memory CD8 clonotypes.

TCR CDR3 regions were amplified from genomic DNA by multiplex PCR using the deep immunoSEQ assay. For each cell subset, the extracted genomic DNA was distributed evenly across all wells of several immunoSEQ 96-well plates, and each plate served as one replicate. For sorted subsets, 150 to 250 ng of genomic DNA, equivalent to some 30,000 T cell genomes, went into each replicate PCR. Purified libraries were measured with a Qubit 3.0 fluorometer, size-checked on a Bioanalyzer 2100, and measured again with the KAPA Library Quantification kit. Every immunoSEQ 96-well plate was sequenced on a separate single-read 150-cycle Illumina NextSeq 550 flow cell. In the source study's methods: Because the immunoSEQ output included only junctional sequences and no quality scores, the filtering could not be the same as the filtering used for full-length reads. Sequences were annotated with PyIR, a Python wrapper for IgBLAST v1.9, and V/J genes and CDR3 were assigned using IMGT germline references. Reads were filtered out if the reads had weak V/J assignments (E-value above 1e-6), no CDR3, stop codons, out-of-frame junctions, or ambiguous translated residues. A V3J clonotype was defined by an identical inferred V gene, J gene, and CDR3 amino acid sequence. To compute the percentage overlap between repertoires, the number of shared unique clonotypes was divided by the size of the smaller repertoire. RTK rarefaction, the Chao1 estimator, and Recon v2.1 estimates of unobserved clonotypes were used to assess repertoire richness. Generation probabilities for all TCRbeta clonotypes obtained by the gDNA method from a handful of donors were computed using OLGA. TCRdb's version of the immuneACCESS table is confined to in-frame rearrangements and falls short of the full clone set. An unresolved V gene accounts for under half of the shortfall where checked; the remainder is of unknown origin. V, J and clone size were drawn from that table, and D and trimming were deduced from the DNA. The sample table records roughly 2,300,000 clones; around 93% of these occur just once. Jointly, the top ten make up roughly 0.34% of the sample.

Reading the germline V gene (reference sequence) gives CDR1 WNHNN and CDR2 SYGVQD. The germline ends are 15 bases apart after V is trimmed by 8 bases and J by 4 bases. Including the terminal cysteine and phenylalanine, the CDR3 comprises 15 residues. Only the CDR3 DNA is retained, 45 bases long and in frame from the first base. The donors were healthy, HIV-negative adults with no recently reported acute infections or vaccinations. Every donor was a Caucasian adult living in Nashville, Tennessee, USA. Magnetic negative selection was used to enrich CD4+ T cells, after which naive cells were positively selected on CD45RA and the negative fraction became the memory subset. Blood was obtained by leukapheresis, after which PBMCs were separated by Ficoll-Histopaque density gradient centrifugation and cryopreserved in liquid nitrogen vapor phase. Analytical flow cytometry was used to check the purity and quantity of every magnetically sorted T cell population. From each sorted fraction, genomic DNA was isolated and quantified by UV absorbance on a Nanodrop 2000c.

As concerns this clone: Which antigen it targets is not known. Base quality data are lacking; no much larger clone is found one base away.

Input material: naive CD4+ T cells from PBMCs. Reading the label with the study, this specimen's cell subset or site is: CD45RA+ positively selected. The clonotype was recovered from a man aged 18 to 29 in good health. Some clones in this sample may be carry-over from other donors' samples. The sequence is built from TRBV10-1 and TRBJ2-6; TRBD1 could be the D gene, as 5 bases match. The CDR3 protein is CASSGQGSGANVLTF. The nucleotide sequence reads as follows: TGCGCCAGCTCCGGTCAGGGCTCAGGGGCCAACGTCCTGACTTTC.